This T cell receptor (beta chain) comes out of a study of breast tumors, draining lymph nodes, adjacent tissues. CDR3 length: 14 residues. Looked up from germline, CDR1 is LNHDA and CDR2 is SQIVND (reference sequence). Trimming took off 3 bases at V and 5 bases at J, with 8 bases between the two ends. This clonotype showed up many times. Its specificity is unknown. General study findings and limits: The data were judged consistent with most tumor T cells coming from lymph node and expanding in tumor. Compared with lymph nodes, tumors were less diverse; compared with nontumor tissue, more.

TCRdb recomputed calls from the multiplex PCR reads with MiXCR, one row per CDR3 protein. The data contain 200,000 to 300,000 distinct CDR3 sequences, 30% to 35% of them singletons. The lymph nodes were axillary draining lymph nodes from breast cancer patients. The clonotype originates from a female donor with breast cancer. Some clones in this sample may be carry-over from other donors' samples. The sample taken for sequencing was axillary lymph node tissue. V usage is TRBV19 and J usage is TRBJ1-6; D not resolved. CDR3 bases: TGTGCCAGTAGTATTAGGCAGGATAATTCACCCCTCCACTTT. Its translation: CASSIRQDNSPLHF.